What follows is one T cell receptor beta chain and its context. The entry originates in a study of blood T cell repertoires in COVID-19. Trimming left V 5 bases short and J 5 bases short, with 12 bases between. The CDR3 covers 13 residues. As originally analysed: Quantification of nucleated cells was approximated via reference gene primer amplification. The repertoire was sequenced with immunoSEQ multiplex PCR; TCRdb's copy has only in-frame clones and lacks some. V, J and clone size were drawn from that table, and D and trimming were deduced from the DNA. The sample lists about 270,000 clones; more than 80% were seen once.

The sequencing sample was made of PBMCs or T cells enriched from blood (not recorded which). This sequence originates from a young woman who had recovered from COVID-19. V and J are TRBV12-3 or TRBV12-4 and TRBJ1-1; D ambiguous. CDR3 DNA: TGTGCCAGCAGTACGGAGGCACGGACTGAAGCTTTCTTT. As protein: CASSTEARTEAFF.